These 28 T cell receptor beta chains were sequenced from one sample in a study of T-cell memory formation after mild COVID-19 listed by TCRdb under 2021. Libraries were made using 5' RACE. The sequencer listed for this sample is Illumina NovaSeq 6000. The public sequencing data were trimmed at Q25 with fastp and processed into clonotypes with MiXCR by TCRdb, which kept only in-frame beta chains. Each CDR3 protein gets just one entry, which takes the most common genes and DNA from the rows behind it. Across this sample there are under 300,000 distinct CDR3 sequences, with over 7% seen only once. Clones ranked in the top ten supply approximately 23% of the sample. Sample: PBMCs or a T cell subset sorted from them (not recorded which). These receptor sequences come from a man aged 18 to 29 who had mild COVID-19 (a few samples of this study predate the infection). The sample titles of this study are shuffled in the database, so cell type and time point are left out; the donor was told from shared clones.

The genes are TRBV5-1 and TRBJ2-3; TRBD2 matches 11 bases. Trimming took 4 bases from V and 3 from J; bases not matched to a gene: 7. This CDR3 region has 16 residues. Germline V gives CDR1 SGHRS, CDR2 YFSETQ. CDR3 region: CASSPLLAGGTDTQYF. CDR3 coding DNA: TGCGCCAGCAGCCCTTTGCTAGCGGGGGGAACAGATACGCAGTATTTT.

This clonotype was detected a few times. V and J are TRBV7-2 and TRBJ1-5; 7 nucleotides agree with TRBD1. The ends lost 5 bases at V and 6 bases at J; junction bases unmatched: 7. Looked up from germline, CDR1 is SGHTA and CDR2 is FQGNSA. The CDR3 totals 14 residues. The CDR3, as DNA: TGTGCCAGCAGCGTCACAGGGGACGGTCAGCCCCAGCATTTT. Translation: CASSVTGDGQPQHF.

The chain recombines TRBV7-2 with TRBJ2-5; no clear D gene. The CDR3 is made up of 13 amino acids. Germline lookup yields CDR1 SGHTA and CDR2 FQGNSA. Trimming stripped 6 bases from V and 5 bases from J, with 13 bases between. The CDR3 reads CASRTSWFETQYF. CDR3 sequence (DNA): TGTGCCAGCAGGACCTCTTGGTTTGAGACCCAGTACTTC.

This clonotype was seen repeatedly, ten times or more. The J gene is TRBJ2-7, the V gene TRBV5-1; possible D gene TRBD1, 6 bases. Germline CDR1 is SGHRS and CDR2 is YFSETQ. This CDR3 is 15 amino acids long. V shed 2 bases and J shed 0 bases, with 12 bases lying between them. The CDR3 sequence: CASSFWQGSSYEQYF. For the CDR3, the DNA is TGCGCCAGCAGCTTTTGGCAGGGGAGCTCCTACGAGCAGTACTTC. Using reference TRBV5-1 and TRBJ2-7 for the parts outside the CDR3, the full variable domain is KAGVTQTPRYLIKTRGQQVTLSCSPISGHRSVSWYQQTPGQGLQFLFEYFSETQRNKGNFPGRFSGRQFSNSRSEMNVSTLELGDSALYLCASSFWQGSSYEQYFGPGTRLTVT.

This clonotype was seen more than once but under ten times. The genes are TRBV29-1 and TRBJ2-3; D possibly matches TRBD1 or TRBD2 (5 bases each). Germline V gives CDR1 SQVTM, CDR2 ANQGSEA. CDR3 length: 14 amino acids. Trimming removed 6 bases at V and 4 bases at J, with 17 bases between. Here the CDR3 reads CSVFWGSASDTQYF. The CDR3 DNA is TGCAGCGTCTTCTGGGGGTCGGCCTCAGATACGCAGTATTTT.

This clonotype was counted many times. The chain links TRBV7-9 to TRBJ1-1; D gene unclear. This CDR3 comprises 18 residues. The ends were cut back, 2 bases at V and 1 base at J, with 20 bases in the middle. The germline V gene encodes CDR1 SEHNR and CDR2 FQNEAQ (reference sequence). The CDR3 loop reads CASSLPRSPTTRNTEAFF. The CDR3 nucleotides read TGTGCCAGCAGCTTACCGCGTTCCCCTACAACGAGGAACACTGAAGCTTTCTTT.

This clonotype was seen a few times. This chain links TRBV2 with TRBJ1-3; 9 nucleotides agree with TRBD1. The germline V gene encodes CDR1 SNHLY and CDR2 FYNNEI. The CDR3 has 15 residues. Trimming at V came to 4 bases and at J to 3 bases, leaving 4 bases not matched to a gene. DNA for the CDR3: TGTGCCAGCAGTGCCGGGACAGGGATTGGAAACACCATATATTTT. Protein product: CASSAGTGIGNTIYF.

This clonotype has a handful of counts. This sequence joins TRBV29-1 and TRBJ2-1, with TRBD2 matching 16 bases. Germline-derived CDR1 and CDR2 are SQVTM and ANQGSEA. Trimming took 0 bases from V and 7 from J; bases not matched to a gene: 3. The CDR3 has 16 residues. This CDR3 is CSVEEGLAGGRNEQFF. CDR3 nucleotide sequence: TGCAGCGTTGAAGAGGGACTAGCGGGGGGGCGAAATGAGCAGTTCTTC.

This clonotype has just a few counts. This chain uses TRBV20-1 with TRBJ2-1; 11 nucleotides align to TRBD2. The CDR3 is 16 residues long. Germline V gene sequence: CDR1 DFQATT, CDR2 SNEGSKA (reference sequence). The V segment lost 3 bases and the J segment 2 bases; nucleotides outside the gene matches: 6. The CDR3 DNA reads TGCAGTGCTAGGAGCCTAGCGGGGGGAACCTACAATGAGCAGTTCTTC. Translation: CSARSLAGGTYNEQFF.

The chain links TRBV5-1 to TRBJ2-2; D perhaps matches TRBD2 (6 bases). Germline loops: CDR1 SGHRS, CDR2 YFSETQ. V dropped 7 bases and J dropped 4 bases, with 20 bases sitting between them. This CDR3 comprises 16 residues. The CDR3 is CASGLPGGKSTGELFF. The CDR3 DNA sequence: TGCGCCAGCGGCCTCCCAGGCGGGAAGAGCACCGGGGAGCTGTTTTTT.

The sample holds many counts of this clonotype. The chain is built from TRBV5-1 and TRBJ2-4; 15 nucleotides agree with TRBD2. The CDR3 length is 18 residues. V lost 4 bases, J lost 1 base, and 6 bases stayed unmatched. CDR1 SGHRS and CDR2 YFSETQ come from the germline V gene. This CDR3 is CASSSGLAGGLAKNIQYF. CDR3 bases: TGCGCCAGCAGCAGCGGACTAGCGGGGGGGCTGGCCAAAAACATTCAGTACTTC. The entire variable domain, with the rest obtained from reference TRBV5-1 and TRBJ2-4, is as follows: KAGVTQTPRYLIKTRGQQVTLSCSPISGHRSVSWYQQTPGQGLQFLFEYFSETQRNKGNFPGRFSGRQFSNSRSEMNVSTLELGDSALYLCASSSGLAGGLAKNIQYFGAGTRLSVL.

The chain links TRBV6-5 to TRBJ2-7, with D possibly being TRBD1 (5 bases). Trimming took 2 bases from V and 5 from J, leaving 13 bases between them. CDR1 is MNHEY, CDR2 SVGAGI, per germline. The CDR3 loop spans 14 amino acids. The CDR3 DNA reads TGTGCCAGCAGTTACCCAGGGTTGGCCCACGAGCAGTACTTC. Amino acid sequence: CASSYPGLAHEQYF.

This clonotype was observed a handful of times. The J gene is TRBJ2-1, the V gene TRBV7-2; 13 positions match TRBD2. Trimming removed 2 bases from V and 9 bases from J; junction bases left unmatched: 7. Germline values: CDR1 SGHTA, CDR2 FQGNSA. The CDR3 covers 16 residues. DNA of the CDR3: TGTGCCAGCAGCTTAACTCTAGGACTAGCGGGGGTTGAGCAGTTCTTC. Translated, it gives CASSLTLGLAGVEQFF.

The chain recombines TRBV5-5 with TRBJ1-1; TRBD1 matches at 8 bases. The length of the CDR3 is 17 residues. The ends lost 2 bases at V and 8 bases at J; junction bases unmatched: 17. Germline CDR1 and CDR2: SGHKS and YYEKEE (reference sequence). The CDR3 region has the DNA TGTGCCAGCAGCTTAGGGCGAGATGGGACAGGTCGGGTAGAAGCTTTCTTT. It translates to CASSLGRDGTGRVEAFF.

This clonotype has just a few counts. This sequence joins TRBV20-1 and TRBJ2-1, with D perhaps TRBD1 (5 bases). The CDR3 has 11 residues. The germline V and J ends were trimmed by 4 bases and 9 bases, with 10 bases remaining between them. The germline CDR1 and CDR2 sequences are DFQATT and SNEGSKA (reference sequence). The CDR3 DNA sequence: TGCAGTGCTAACCGACAGCTTGAGCAGTTCTTC. It codes for CSANRQLEQFF.

This clonotype occurred a few times. The gene calls are TRBV29-1 and TRBJ2-7, with 7 bases aligning to TRBD1. CDR1 SQVTM and CDR2 ANQGSEA come from the germline V gene. Unmatched junction bases numbered 5, after V lost 3 bases and J lost 0 bases. The CDR3 is 14 residues long. CDR3 protein: CSVDGAGGSYEQYF. The CDR3 region has the DNA TGCAGCGTTGATGGGGCAGGGGGCTCCTACGAGCAGTACTTC.

This clonotype was counted only a few times. The chain uses TRBV12-3 or TRBV12-4 and TRBJ1-2; TRBD1 is a possible D gene (5 bases). The length of the CDR3 is 13 residues. The V end was cut by 6 bases, the J end by 4 bases, with 12 bases between. CDR3 sequence reads: CASRPLGVYGYTF. CDR3 sequence (DNA): TGTGCCAGCAGGCCTCTGGGGGTCTATGGCTACACCTTC.

The V gene is TRBV5-1, the J gene TRBJ1-2; 9 positions match TRBD1. The germline gives CDR1 SGHRS, CDR2 YFSETQ. This CDR3 has 14 amino acids. Trimming took 0 bases from V and 8 from J; bases not matched to a gene: 5. The CDR3 DNA is TGCGCCAGCAGCTTGGACGGACAGGGGTTGGGCTACACCTTC. Protein product: CASSLDGQGLGYTF. The entire variable domain, with the rest obtained from reference TRBV5-1 and TRBJ1-2, is as follows: KAGVTQTPRYLIKTRGQQVTLSCSPISGHRSVSWYQQTPGQGLQFLFEYFSETQRNKGNFPGRFSGRQFSNSRSEMNVSTLELGDSALYLCASSLDGQGLGYTFGSGTRLTVV.

V usage is TRBV20-1 and J usage is TRBJ2-1; D is possibly TRBD1 or TRBD2 (6 bases each). The CDR3 covers 13 residues. The germline V and J ends were trimmed by 1 base and 10 bases, with 14 bases remaining between them. Germline CDR1 reads DFQATT; CDR2 reads SNEGSKA (reference sequence). CDR3 protein: CSARGGGPGEQFF. The CDR3 coding sequence is TGCAGTGCTAGAGGAGGGGGGCCTGGAGAGCAGTTCTTC.

The chain has TRBV3-1 and TRBJ1-4, with 8 bases identical to TRBD1. Trimming removed 2 bases from V and 4 bases from J; junction bases left unmatched: 3. Germline-derived CDR1 and CDR2 are LGHDT and YNNKEL (reference sequence). The CDR3 covers 15 residues. The CDR3 DNA reads as TGTGCCAGCAGCCAACGACAGGGGAGTAATGAAAAACTGTTTTTT. Translated, it gives CASSQRQGSNEKLFF. The entire variable domain, with the rest obtained from reference TRBV3-1 and TRBJ1-4, is as follows: DTAVSQTPKYLVTQMGNDKSIKCEQNLGHDTMYWYKQDSKKFLKIMFSYNNKELIINETVPNRFSPKSPDKAHLNLHINSLELGDSAVYFCASSQRQGSNEKLFFGSGTQLSVL.

The chain is built from TRBV7-2 and TRBJ1-2; D perhaps matches TRBD1 (5 bases). Germline CDR1 is SGHTA and CDR2 is FQGNSA. This CDR3 comprises 13 residues. Trimming took off 6 bases at V and 0 bases at J, with 8 bases between the two ends. CDR3 nucleotides: TGTGCCAGCAGACGGGGCGCTAACTATGGCTACACCTTC. Translating gives CASRRGANYGYTF.

The V call is TRBV18, the J call TRBJ2-5; weak D call: TRBD2 (6 bases). With 4 bases removed from V and 0 bases from J, the gap between germline ends came to 6 bases. The CDR3 contains 13 residues. Per germline, CDR1 KGHSH and CDR2 LQKENI. CDR3 sequence (DNA): TGTGCCAGCTCACGCGGGGACCAAGAGACCCAGTACTTC. Its protein product is CASSRGDQETQYF.

V is TRBV4-3 and J is TRBJ2-1; the D is unclear. The CDR3 extends over 13 amino acids. The germline V gene has CDR1 LGHNA and CDR2 YSLEER. Trimming stripped 0 bases from V and 8 bases from J, with 8 bases between. The CDR3 loop is CASSQEVTHEQFF. CDR3 nucleotide sequence: TGCGCCAGCAGCCAAGAAGTCACCCATGAGCAGTTCTTC.

The chain joins TRBV9 to TRBJ1-2; 7 bases agree with TRBD1. The CDR3 loop spans 13 amino acids. V trimming: 0 bases; J trimming: 6 bases; junction bases outside the gene matches: 2. From germline, CDR1 is SGDLS and CDR2 YYNGEE. Here the CDR3 reads CASSVGQGDGYTF. As DNA, the CDR3 is TGTGCCAGCAGCGTAGGACAGGGCGATGGCTACACCTTC.

The chain employs TRBV24-1 and TRBJ2-5; no definite D call. Trimming stripped 4 bases from V and 5 bases from J, with 13 bases between. Germline V gives CDR1 KGHDR, CDR2 SFDVKD. This CDR3 spans 14 amino acids. DNA for the CDR3: TGTGCCACCAGTGAGCGATCTAATATGGAGACCCAGTACTTC. Translating it yields CATSERSNMETQYF.

In this sample, this clonotype turned up many times. This chain joins TRBV12-3 or TRBV12-4 and TRBJ1-5; TRBD1 might be the D (5 bases). Trimming shortened V by 6 bases and J by 7 bases, and 16 bases separated the two germline ends. The CDR3 sequence is 14 residues long. CDR3 in DNA: TGTGCCAGCAGCCTGCAGGGAATTGAACAGCCCCAGCATTTT. This gives the protein CASSLQGIEQPQHF.

This clonotype was seen at least ten times. This chain joins TRBV12-3 or TRBV12-4 and TRBJ2-1; TRBD2 is a possible D gene (5 bases). This CDR3 has 14 residues. Trimming pared 3 bases from V and 8 bases from J, leaving 14 bases between. For the CDR3, the DNA is TGTGCCAGCAGTTTTCCCGGGGAAAAGGATGAGCAGTTCTTC. Protein sequence: CASSFPGEKDEQFF.

V usage is TRBV2 and J usage is TRBJ1-2; 7 nucleotides align to TRBD1. V gave up 11 bases and J gave up 1 base; unmatched junction bases: 7. CDR1 is SNHLY, CDR2 FYNNEI, per germline. There are 13 residues in the CDR3. The CDR3 is CAAGNRGNYGYTF. The CDR3 DNA is TGTGCCGCTGGTAACAGGGGTAACTATGGCTACACCTTC.